The 21 T cell receptor beta chains reported below all come from one sample, sequenced in a study of CD8 T cells in ankylosing spondylitis. The study's findings and limits: Characteristic, it appeared, of ankylosing spondylitis blood was a TCR beta motif of eight or nine highly homologous variants.

TCRdb re-called the 5' RACE reads with MiXCR, one entry per CDR3 protein. The table shows 700,000 or so distinct CDR3 sequences, with 15% to 20% occurring only once. Their target antigens are unknown. Sequencing was done on a sample of blood, either unsorted or a sorted T cell fraction (not recorded which). The receptor source for this set is a male donor with ankylosing spondylitis.

The chain is built from TRBV24-1 and TRBJ2-6, with TRBD2 matching 8 bases. V lost 6 bases and J lost 1; bases outside the gene matches: 7. The germline CDR1 and CDR2 sequences are KGHDR and SFDVKD. The CDR3 totals 17 residues. The CDR3 DNA follows: TGTGCCACCAGTTCTGTCGGGAGGGGTTCTGGGGCCAACGTCCTGACTTTC. Its protein is CATSSVGRGSGANVLTF.

This clonotype was recorded a few times. The chain recombines TRBV29-1 with TRBJ1-1; unclear D gene. Trimming stripped 5 bases from V and 4 bases from J, with 8 bases between. This CDR3 is built from 11 residues. CDR1 and CDR2 (germline): SQVTM, ANQGSEA. CDR3 DNA: TGCAGCGTTAGTCCGGGCACTGAAGCTTTCTTT. Protein: CSVSPGTEAFF.

In this sample, this clonotype turned up many times. The rearrangement links TRBV7-9 to TRBJ2-7; 11 bases are shared with TRBD1. Germline CDR1 and CDR2: SEHNR and FQNEAQ (reference sequence). After removal of 5 bases from V and 5 bases from J, the junction contained 8 bases not matched to a gene. The CDR3 is made up of 15 amino acids. CDR3 amino acids: CASSPGQGAMNEQYF. CDR3 sequence (DNA): TGTGCCAGCAGCCCCGGACAGGGGGCGATGAACGAGCAGTACTTC.

The V and J genes are TRBV12-3 or TRBV12-4 and TRBJ2-2; D is uncertain. The CDR3 is 15 amino acids. The ends were cut back, 6 bases at V and 4 bases at J, with 15 bases in the middle. The CDR3, as DNA: TGTGCCAGCAGGATTTCCGGCCGTGGCACCGGGGAGCTGTTTTTT. Translation gives CASRISGRGTGELFF.

The chain recombines TRBV20-1 with TRBJ2-4, with TRBD1 matching over 8 bases. The V and J ends lost 2 bases and 7 bases, in that order; junction bases with no gene match: 4. The CDR3 is 13 residues long. Germline values: CDR1 DFQATT, CDR2 SNEGSKA (reference sequence). The CDR3 loop reads CSARTGGVNIQYF. CDR3 nucleotides: TGCAGTGCTAGAACAGGGGGTGTGAACATTCAGTACTTC.

This clonotype was recorded a few times. The chain combines TRBV29-1 with TRBJ2-7; 8 nucleotides align to TRBD1. Germline V gives CDR1 SQVTM, CDR2 ANQGSEA. V trimming: 3 bases; J trimming: 0 bases; junction bases outside the gene matches: 4. CDR3 length: 14 amino acids. CDR3 nucleotide sequence: TGCAGCGTTGAGGGACAGGATTCCTCCTACGAGCAGTACTTC. It encodes CSVEGQDSSYEQYF.

CDR3 in DNA: TGTGCCAGCAGCTTGTTGCTTTCACCCCTCCACTTT. Its protein is CASSLLLSPLHF. The gene calls are TRBV5-5 and TRBJ1-6; no clear D gene. The CDR3 spans 12 residues. V was shortened by 1 base and J by 9 bases, with 5 bases between the two germline ends. Germline CDR1 SGHKS, CDR2 YYEKEE (reference sequence).

This chain connects TRBV12-3 or TRBV12-4 to TRBJ1-6, with TRBD1 identical over 11 bases. With V trimmed by 6 bases and J by 1 base, 2 bases remained unmatched. The CDR3 covers 16 residues. The CDR3 protein is CASSRDRGSYNSPLHF. CDR3 DNA sequence: TGTGCCAGCAGCCGGGACAGGGGGTCCTATAATTCACCCCTCCACTTT.

This clonotype turned up a few times. The chain recombines TRBV4-2 with TRBJ2-5; TRBD2 matches 12 bases. J lost 5 bases, V lost 0 bases, and 10 bases had no gene match. CDR3 length equals 18 residues. Per the germline V gene, CDR1 is LGHNA and CDR2 is YNFKEQ. The CDR3 loop reads CASSQDPPRTSGRETQYF. CDR3 coding DNA: TGTGCCAGCAGCCAAGATCCCCCCCGAACTAGCGGGAGGGAGACCCAGTACTTC.

The V call is TRBV29-1, the J call TRBJ1-3, with 7 nucleotides matching TRBD1. CDR1 and CDR2 from the germline V gene are SQVTM and ANQGSEA. The V and J ends lost 6 bases and 4 bases, in that order; junction bases with no gene match: 6. The CDR3 covers 13 residues. The CDR3 sequence: CSVETGDGNTIYF. Written as DNA, the CDR3 is TGCAGCGTGGAAACAGGGGACGGAAACACCATATATTTT.

CDR3: CSARPGGGLAKNIQYF. CDR3 DNA sequence: TGCAGTGCTAGGCCCGGGGGAGGCCTAGCCAAAAACATTCAGTACTTC. The V call is TRBV20-1, the J call TRBJ2-4, with a weak D call TRBD2 (6 bases). Germline CDR1 and CDR2: DFQATT and SNEGSKA (reference sequence). The CDR3 totals 16 residues. The V and J ends lost 3 bases and 0 bases respectively, with 15 bases between them.

This chain links TRBV6-5 with TRBJ2-6; 7 bases agree with TRBD2. With V trimmed by 2 bases and J by 0 bases, 1 base remained unmatched. CDR1 is MNHEY and CDR2 is SVGAGI in the germline V gene. CDR3 length equals 16 residues. The CDR3 protein is CASSYAGDSGANVLTF. CDR3 coding DNA: TGTGCCAGCAGTTACGCGGGGGACTCTGGGGCCAACGTCCTGACTTTC.

The sample holds a few counts of this clonotype. One end of the junction fails to match germline, which may point to a read error. The genes are TRBV4-3 and TRBJ2-7, with D perhaps matching TRBD2 (6 bases). Germline V lookup: CDR1 LGHNA, CDR2 YSLEER. This CDR3 is built from 13 residues. The CDR3 DNA follows: TGCGCCAGTAGCCAAGAAATAGCGGAGGAGCAGTACTTC. Translation gives CASSQEIAEEQYF.

This clonotype was recorded a few times. The chain carries TRBV14 and TRBJ2-5; no clear D. The CDR3 spans 17 residues. The ends were cut back, 0 bases at V and 2 bases at J, with 16 bases in the middle. CDR1 and CDR2 from the germline V gene are SGHDN and FVKESK. The CDR3 DNA sequence: TGTGCCAGCAGCCAAGACCGGATTGCACCCACACAAGAGACCCAGTACTTC. Translating gives CASSQDRIAPTQETQYF.

The sample holds a few counts of this clonotype. The chain uses TRBV15 and TRBJ1-1; TRBD1 is a possible D gene (5 bases). The V end lost 1 base, the J end lost 4 bases, and 19 bases lay between the germline ends. Per the germline V gene, CDR1 is LNHNV and CDR2 is YYDKDF (reference sequence). The CDR3 loop spans 17 amino acids. The CDR3 protein is CATSRGPQGALGTEAFF. Written as DNA, the CDR3 is TGTGCCACCAGCAGAGGGCCCCAAGGGGCCCTGGGCACTGAAGCTTTCTTT.

V gene TRBV19 combines with J gene TRBJ1-1; a weak D match, TRBD1 (5 bases). Germline CDR1 LNHDA, CDR2 SQIVND (reference sequence). With 2 bases removed from V and 3 bases from J, the gap between germline ends came to 7 bases. This CDR3 is built from 13 residues. CDR3 bases: TGTGCCAGTAGTATAAAGACAGACACTGAAGCTTTCTTT. Residues: CASSIKTDTEAFF.

This sequence joins TRBV24-1 and TRBJ1-1; the D gene is possibly TRBD1 (6 bases). Trimming pared 10 bases from V and 2 bases from J, leaving 16 bases between. The CDR3 is made up of 14 amino acids. Germline loops: CDR1 KGHDR, CDR2 SFDVKD. The CDR3 bases are TGTGCCACTAGTTCGAGAGGGACAAACACTGAAGCTTTCTTT. Encoded protein: CATSSRGTNTEAFF.

This clonotype was observed a few times. The V call is TRBV20-1, the J call TRBJ2-1; 8 bases align to TRBD2. The CDR3 runs to 17 residues. Germline loops: CDR1 DFQATT, CDR2 SNEGSKA (reference sequence). Trimming took 0 bases from V and 0 from J; bases not matched to a gene: 7. This chain's CDR3 is CSARDVSGESSYNEQFF. The CDR3 nucleotides read TGCAGTGCTAGAGACGTTAGCGGGGAAAGCTCCTACAATGAGCAGTTCTTC.

The gene calls are TRBV2 and TRBJ2-1; the D gene could be TRBD1 or TRBD2 (5 bases each). The CDR3 has 13 amino acids. Germline V gene sequence: CDR1 SNHLY, CDR2 FYNNEI. Trimming cost V 8 bases and J 5 bases, with 13 bases left between them. The CDR3: CASGRDLDNEQFF. CDR3 bases: TGTGCCAGCGGACGGGACCTAGACAATGAGCAGTTCTTC.

This clonotype was seen only a few times. This chain connects TRBV2 to TRBJ2-5; D gene ambiguous. This CDR3 is built from 13 residues. With 6 bases removed from V and 4 bases from J, the gap between germline ends came to 12 bases. Germline V gene data show CDR1 as SNHLY and CDR2 as FYNNEI. CDR3 in amino acids: CASRVLWAETQYF. The CDR3 DNA reads as TGTGCCAGCAGGGTCCTTTGGGCAGAGACCCAGTACTTC.

The rearrangement links TRBV20-1 to TRBJ2-7; 7 bases are shared with TRBD1. V dropped 5 bases and J dropped 3; count of bases not matched to a gene: 4. This CDR3 is 12 amino acids long. Germline V CDR1 and CDR2: DFQATT, SNEGSKA (reference sequence). The CDR3 DNA reads as TGCAGTGCTCAGTCAGGGGGCTACGAGCAGTACTTC. Translated, it gives CSAQSGGYEQYF.